A single sample gave rise to the 31 T cell receptor beta chains below, sequenced in a study of blood T cell repertoires in COVID-19. Here immunoSEQ multiplex PCR was the method, and the copy in TCRdb shows in-frame clones only, minus some. The sample consists of around 200,000 clones, 85% to 90% of them appearing once. Specimen: peripheral blood. The receptors shown here come from a man older than 75 with acute or convalescent COVID-19.

In its sample, this clone was seen once. This chain connects TRBV19 to TRBJ2-1, with TRBD1 as a possible D gene (5 bases). V shed 2 bases and J shed 6 bases, with 11 bases lying between them. This CDR3 is 14 amino acids long. In germline, CDR1 is LNHDA, CDR2 SQIVND (reference sequence). The CDR3 DNA sequence: TGTGCCAGTAGTATACTCCAGGGTGGCAATGAGCAGTTCTTC. Protein sequence: CASSILQGGNEQFF.

The chain is built from TRBV10-1 and TRBJ2-7, with 11 bases fitting TRBD2. This CDR3 is built from 17 residues. CDR1 and CDR2 from the germline V gene are WNHNN and SYGVQD (reference sequence). Losses at the gene ends were 6 bases for V and 3 bases for J; bases not matched to a gene: 13. The CDR3 region has the DNA TGCGCCAGCAGGGGGGCGGCTAGCGGGAGGAAAGGCTACGAGCAGTACTTC. It codes for CASRGAASGRKGYEQYF.

The chain links TRBV5-4 to TRBJ2-7; TRBD2 might be the D (7 bases). CDR3 size: 15 residues. Looked up from germline, CDR1 is SGHNT and CDR2 is YYREEE (reference sequence). V was pared by 3 bases and J by 4 bases, with 17 bases between. The CDR3 region is CASSWGGLEKYEQYV. The CDR3 DNA sequence: TGTGCCAGCAGCTGGGGGGGGCTAGAGAAGTACGAGCAGTACGTC.

The chain links TRBV18 to TRBJ1-1; no definite D call. CDR1 is KGHSH, CDR2 LQKENI, per germline. The germline V and J ends were trimmed by 6 bases and 1 base, with 12 bases remaining between them. The CDR3 has 14 residues. The CDR3 DNA reads TGTGCCAGCTCGGAGTTAGTAGGGAACACTGAAGCTTTCTTT. It translates to CASSELVGNTEAFF.

The chain recombines TRBV19 with TRBJ1-5; 8 positions agree with TRBD1. Germline values: CDR1 LNHDA, CDR2 SQIVND (reference sequence). V dropped 3 bases and J dropped 3; count of bases not matched to a gene: 4. This CDR3 is 15 amino acids long. The CDR3 bases are TGTGCCAGTAGTATGGGGACAGGCTACAATCAGCCCCAGCATTTT. Protein: CASSMGTGYNQPQHF.

This rearrangement joins TRBV23-1 to TRBJ1-5; TRBD1 aligns across 7 bases. TRBV23-1 falls under the ORF class, with uncertain function. CDR3 length: 16 residues. Trimming at V came to 0 bases and at J to 6 bases, leaving 8 bases not matched to a gene. The CDR3 loop reads CASSQSGTGVSQPQHF. For the CDR3, the DNA is TGCGCCAGCAGTCAATCAGGCACAGGGGTAAGTCAGCCCCAGCATTTT.

The chain combines TRBV28 with TRBJ1-2; 7 bases map to TRBD1. This CDR3 contains 16 residues. Germline V CDR1 and CDR2: MDHEN, SYDVKM. Trimming took 5 bases from V and 1 from J; bases not matched to a gene: 10. The CDR3 coding sequence is TGTGCCAGCAGTACCCTCGACAGGGTAGTTAACTATGGCTACACCTTC. Translated, it gives CASSTLDRVVNYGYTF.

V is TRBV5-5 and J is TRBJ2-5; weak D call: TRBD2 (6 bases). Germline assignment: CDR1 SGHKS and CDR2 YYEKEE (reference sequence). This CDR3 is built from 13 residues. V dropped 1 base and J dropped 5 bases, with 9 bases sitting between them. The chain's CDR3 is CASSLLGGETQYF. Here the CDR3 DNA reads TGTGCCAGCAGCTTGCTCGGAGGGGAGACCCAGTACTTC.

The chain joins TRBV30 to TRBJ2-7, with D tentatively TRBD1 (5 bases). The germline V gene encodes CDR1 GTSNPN and CDR2 SVGIG (reference sequence). The CDR3 sequence is 13 residues long. V was pared by 3 bases and J by 3 bases, with 12 bases between. The CDR3 DNA is TGTGCCTGGAGCGTAGGACATTACTACGAGCAGTACTTC. This translates into CAWSVGHYYEQYF.

The chain has TRBV9 and TRBJ2-1; 14 positions match TRBD2. J was trimmed by 10 bases and V by 4 bases; bases with no gene match: 7. CDR1 and CDR2 from the germline V gene are SGDLS and YYNGEE. The CDR3 spans 15 residues. The DNA for the CDR3 is TGTGCCAGCAGCCCCGGGACTAGCGGGAGCAACGAGCAGTTCTTC. Amino acid sequence: CASSPGTSGSNEQFF.

The rearrangement uses TRBV6-6 and TRBJ2-6, with a weak D call TRBD1 (5 bases). Per germline, CDR1 MNHNY and CDR2 SVGAGI (reference sequence). V lost 6 bases and J 1 base, leaving 7 bases between the germline ends. The CDR3 has 14 residues. The CDR3 loop reads CASSHRSGANVLTF. The DNA of the CDR3 is TGTGCCAGCAGCCACAGGTCTGGGGCCAACGTCCTGACTTTC.

Written as DNA, the CDR3 is TGTGCCAGCAGCCCGACAGGGACAGGCACTGAAGCTTTCTTT. The encoded protein is CASSPTGTGTEAFF. V and J are TRBV11-2 and TRBJ1-1, with 8 bases identical to TRBD1. This CDR3 has 14 residues. V lost 5 bases to trimming and J lost 4 bases; unmatched junction nucleotides: 6. Germline CDR1 SGHAT, CDR2 FQNNGV. Looking up the rest from reference TRBV11-2 and TRBJ1-1 gives the full variable domain: EAGVAQSPRYKIIEKRQSVAFWCNPISGHATLYWYQQILGQGPKLLIQFQNNGVVDDSQLPKDRFSAERLKGVDSTLKIQPAKLEDSAVYLCASSPTGTGTEAFFGQGTRLTVV.

The chain employs TRBV7-2 and TRBJ2-3; D is possibly TRBD2 (5 bases). The CDR3 has 13 amino acids. V shed 6 bases and J shed 6 bases, with 13 bases lying between them. Germline V gene lookup returns CDR1 SGHTA and CDR2 FQGNSA. CDR3: CASRPTSFDTQYF. CDR3 coding DNA: TGTGCCAGCAGGCCCACTAGTTTCGATACGCAGTATTTT.

This clone was observed a single time. V is TRBV30 and J is TRBJ1-5; D gene ambiguous. Trimming removed 1 base from V and 1 base from J, with 5 bases in between. The germline gives CDR1 GTSNPN, CDR2 SVGIG (reference sequence). This CDR3 region has 13 residues. CDR3 region: CAWSEQSNQPQHF. DNA of the CDR3: TGTGCCTGGAGTGAACAGAGCAATCAGCCCCAGCATTTT. The full variable domain, with the rest looked up from reference TRBV30 and TRBJ1-5, is SQTIHQWPATLVQPVGSPLSLECTVEGTSNPNLYWYRQAAGRGLQLLFYSVGIGQISSEVPQNLSASRPQDRQFILSSKKLLLSDSGFYLCAWSEQSNQPQHFGDGTRLSIL.

The genes are TRBV7-9 and TRBJ1-2; no clear D. The CDR3 loop spans 14 amino acids. CDR1 SEHNR and CDR2 FQNEAQ come from the germline V gene (reference sequence). V gave up 1 base and J gave up 4 bases, with 10 bases separating them. As DNA, the CDR3 is TGTGCCAGCAGCTTAGACAGTACTGTCTATGGCTACACCTTC. This sequence encodes CASSLDSTVYGYTF.

This clone was seen once. The rearrangement links TRBV18 to TRBJ1-6; tentative D call: TRBD1 (6 bases). The germline CDR1 and CDR2 sequences are KGHSH and LQKENI. V was clipped by 4 bases and J by 10 bases, with 17 bases between them. The CDR3 runs 15 residues. CDR3 amino acids: CASSRSAGESSPLHF. In DNA form, the CDR3 reads TGTGCCAGCTCACGATCAGCAGGGGAGAGCTCACCCCTCCACTTT.

The chain has TRBV18 and TRBJ1-2; 7 bases match TRBD1. The CDR3 totals 18 residues. CDR1 and CDR2 (germline): KGHSH, LQKENI. J lost 4 bases, V lost 3 bases, and 17 bases had no gene match. The CDR3 loop reads CASSPQRGGGPSAYGYTF. Here the CDR3 DNA reads TGTGCCAGCTCACCGCAGAGAGGAGGGGGCCCATCTGCCTATGGCTACACCTTC.

The chain is built from TRBV3-1 (or the pseudogene TRBV3-2) and TRBJ1-3; maybe TRBD1 (6 bases). There are 16 residues in the CDR3. Germline V gene sequence: CDR1 LGHDT, CDR2 YNNKEL (reference sequence). Between the trimmed V and J ends, which lost 4 bases and 4 bases, there was a span of 17 bases. CDR3 in DNA: TGTGCCAGCAGCCTTACGGCAGGGGTTGGAGGAAACACCATATATTTT. It yields the protein CASSLTAGVGGNTIYF.

The J gene is TRBJ1-2, the V gene TRBV30; a possible D gene is TRBD1 (5 bases). The CDR3 length is 14 residues. CDR1 is GTSNPN and CDR2 is SVGIG in the germline V gene (reference sequence). Trimming shortened V by 0 bases and J by 4 bases, and 12 bases separated the two germline ends. CDR3 sequence reads: CAWSVPAGLYGYTF. CDR3 bases: TGTGCCTGGAGTGTCCCCGCAGGGCTCTATGGCTACACCTTC.

The rearrangement joins TRBV9 to TRBJ2-1; 7 bases fit TRBD2. Germline trimming cut 1 base from V and 5 bases from J; bases unmatched to any gene: 3. Germline V gives CDR1 SGDLS, CDR2 YYNGEE. The CDR3 runs 14 residues. The CDR3 loop is CASSVLAENNEQFF. CDR3 DNA: TGTGCCAGCAGCGTACTAGCGGAAAACAATGAGCAGTTCTTC. Full variable domain (missing parts from reference TRBV9 and TRBJ2-1): DSGVTQTPKHLITATGQRVTLRCSPRSGDLSVYWYQQSLDQGLQFLIQYYNGEERAKGNILERFSAQQFPDLHSELNLSSLELGDSALYFCASSVLAENNEQFFGPGTRLTVL.

This clone was detected only once. The chain is built from TRBV9 and TRBJ2-7, with TRBD2 matching over 9 bases. The ends lost 4 bases at V and 3 bases at J; junction bases unmatched: 8. This CDR3 spans 15 amino acids. Germline V gene lookup returns CDR1 SGDLS and CDR2 YYNGEE. Written as DNA, the CDR3 is TGTGCCAGCAGCCCCCGGCTAGCGGGGCGCTACGAGCAGTACTTC. The encoded protein is CASSPRLAGRYEQYF.

The J gene is TRBJ2-3, the V gene TRBV14, with TRBD2 matching 15 bases. The CDR3 is 17 residues long. The trim removed 4 bases at V and 2 bases at J, leaving 4 bases unmatched. CDR1 is SGHDN, CDR2 FVKESK, per germline. The CDR3 reads CASSRTSGRGHTDTQYF. CDR3 nucleotide sequence: TGTGCCAGCAGCCGGACTAGCGGGAGGGGACACACAGATACGCAGTATTTT.

This chain uses TRBV11-2 with TRBJ2-5; TRBD2 is a possible D gene (5 bases). The CDR3 totals 17 residues. V was pared by 4 bases and J by 5 bases, with 23 bases between. The germline V gene has CDR1 SGHAT and CDR2 FQNNGV. The CDR3 DNA sequence: TGTGCCAGCAGCTCGTGGTTCACCGGGTCACGGAGGGAGACCCAGTACTTC. Translation gives CASSSWFTGSRRETQYF. Full variable domain (remainder filled in from reference TRBV11-2 and TRBJ2-5): EAGVAQSPRYKIIEKRQSVAFWCNPISGHATLYWYQQILGQGPKLLIQFQNNGVVDDSQLPKDRFSAERLKGVDSTLKIQPAKLEDSAVYLCASSSWFTGSRRETQYFGPGTRLLVL.

V is TRBV24-1 and J is TRBJ2-7; 7 bases are shared with TRBD2. The CDR3 runs 15 residues. After removal of 4 bases from V and 7 bases from J, the junction contained 12 bases not matched to a gene. Germline V gene lookup returns CDR1 KGHDR and CDR2 SFDVKD. The CDR3 loop reads CATSESRESPCEQYV. DNA of the CDR3: TGTGCCACCAGTGAGTCGCGGGAGTCCCCTTGTGAGCAGTACGTC.

The CDR3 sequence is CASSLSKWTGKNEQFF. DNA for the CDR3: TGTGCCAGCAGCTTATCGAAATGGACAGGGAAGAATGAGCAGTTCTTC. J is TRBJ2-1 and V is TRBV7-2, with 8 positions matching TRBD1. Looked up from germline, CDR1 is SGHTA and CDR2 is FQGNSA. J lost 7 bases, V lost 2 bases, and 10 bases had no gene match. The CDR3 consists of 16 residues. The entire variable domain, with the rest obtained from reference TRBV7-2 and TRBJ2-1, is as follows: GAGVSQSPSNKVTEKGKDVELRCDPISGHTALYWYRQSLGQGLEFLIYFQGNSAPDKSGLPSDRFSAERTGGSVSTLTIQRTQQEDSAVYLCASSLSKWTGKNEQFFGPGTRLTVL.

V and J are TRBV3-1 (or the pseudogene TRBV3-2) and TRBJ1-3; maybe TRBD1 (6 bases). The CDR3 covers 18 residues. Germline lookup yields CDR1 LGHDT and CDR2 YNNKEL (reference sequence). The V gene lost 0 bases and the J gene lost 1 base, with 16 bases spanning the gap. The CDR3 protein is CASSQDRARGGSGNTIYF. The CDR3 nucleotides read TGTGCCAGCAGCCAAGATAGGGCCAGGGGCGGTTCTGGAAACACCATATATTTT.

The V gene is TRBV3-1 (or the pseudogene TRBV3-2), the J gene TRBJ2-1; 13 bases map to TRBD2. V lost 1 base, J lost 9 bases, and 9 bases stayed unmatched. The CDR3 contains 17 residues. CDR1 is LGHDT and CDR2 is YNNKEL in the germline V gene (reference sequence). The CDR3 DNA follows: TGTGCCAGCAGCCAAGTAGGGGGACTAGCGGGACGGCGTGAGCAGTTCTTC. This gives the protein CASSQVGGLAGRREQFF.

The chain employs TRBV4-2 and TRBJ1-6; D is perhaps TRBD1 (6 bases). Germline CDR1 LGHNA, CDR2 YNFKEQ. V lost 0 bases to trimming and J lost 14 bases, with 20 bases between them. The CDR3 spans 16 residues. The chain's CDR3 is CASSQDFRTAFEALHF. CDR3 in DNA: TGTGCCAGCAGCCAAGATTTCCGGACAGCTTTTGAGGCCCTCCACTTT.

This clone was counted a single time. J is TRBJ2-2 and V is TRBV5-6; D remains unclear. Deletions cut 4 bases from V and 7 bases from J, with 8 bases between. Germline V lookup: CDR1 SGHDT, CDR2 YYEEEE. The CDR3 totals 12 residues. The CDR3 DNA sequence: TGTGCCAGCAGCCTTCCTGTCGGGGAGCTGTTTTTT. As protein: CASSLPVGELFF.

V gene TRBV3-1 (or the pseudogene TRBV3-2) combines with J gene TRBJ1-3; perhaps TRBD1 as D (5 bases). The CDR3 runs to 15 residues. CDR1 LGHDT and CDR2 YNNKEL come from the germline V gene (reference sequence). Trimming took off 3 bases at V and 0 bases at J, with 9 bases between the two ends. In DNA, the CDR3 is TGTGCCAGCAGCCAGGACACCAACTCTGGAAACACCATATATTTT. It specifies CASSQDTNSGNTIYF.

This clone showed up just a few times. V is TRBV6-4 and J is TRBJ2-1, with 8 bases identical to TRBD2. Germline loops: CDR1 MRHNA, CDR2 SNTAGT. CDR3 length: 14 amino acids. With 3 bases clipped from V and 9 bases from J, the junction kept 7 bases outside the gene matches. In DNA form, the CDR3 reads TGTGCCAGCAGTGAAAACCAACTAGCGGCTGAGCAGTTCTTC. Amino acid sequence: CASSENQLAAEQFF.